This T cell receptor (beta chain) comes out of a study of long-term antiretroviral therapy in people with HIV. From germline, CDR1 is SGHDT and CDR2 YYEEEE. CDR3 length: 10 residues. V was clipped by 1 base and J by 10 bases, with 5 bases between them. Researchers ran immunoSEQ v3.0 at survey level. The repertoire was sequenced with immunoSEQ multiplex PCR; TCRdb's copy has only in-frame clones and lacks some. The sample contains approximately 31,000 clones, approximately 84% of which appear only once. This sample comprised unsorted PBMCs, obtained 3.1 years after starting antiretroviral therapy. This TCR derives from a woman aged 45-59 years with HIV. This chain connects TRBV5-6 to TRBJ1-2; D unresolved. Here the CDR3 reads CASSLRDYTF. DNA for the CDR3: TGTGCCAGCAGCTTGCGTGACTACACCTTC.